This TCR beta chain derives from a study of T-cell memory formation after mild COVID-19 (dated by TCRdb to the early 2020s). Broadly, across the study: TCR sequence clusters from the two donors were found to be largely donor specific. Longitudinal TCRalpha and TCRbeta repertoire sequencing tracked T-cell clones expanding and contracting after mild COVID-19 in a couple of donors. Two young, previously healthy adult volunteers made up the cohort, one male and one female.

PBMCs were isolated by Ficoll-Paque density gradient centrifugation. The reads were generated on an Illumina NovaSeq 6000. TCRalpha and TCRbeta cDNA libraries were constructed by 5'RACE with constant-segment primers, with sample barcodes and unique molecular identifiers being introduced. Trizol reagent was used to extract RNA from every sample. Library amplification was performed in two PCR steps, and a second sample barcode and Illumina TruSeq adapters were introduced in the second step. Sequencing of the libraries was done on an Illumina NovaSeq, producing 2 x 150 bp paired-end reads. The authors' pipeline ran thus. Demultiplexing of reads and collapsing into UMI-guided consensus sequences were performed with migec v1.2.7. Using mixcr v2.1.11, the UMI consensuses were aligned to TRA and TRB V and J templates and assembled into clonotypes. Clonotypes were classified as expanded or contracted when called significant by both edgeR and NoisET, with noise models trained on biological replicates. For edgeR calls, a false discovery rate-adjusted p below 0.01 and a log2 fold-change threshold of 1 were applied. As an exploratory analysis of dynamics, PCA with hierarchical clustering was applied to max-normalized trajectories of the 1000 most abundant clonotypes. Separately sequenced CD4+ and CD8+ repertoires were used to assign the CD4 or CD8 phenotype of responding clones. TCRdb reprocessed the public reads (quality trimming at Q25 with fastp, clone calling with MiXCR) and kept in-frame beta chains. Rows matching on CDR3 protein sequence are summarized as one entry with the most common DNA and genes. The V and J calls follow TCRdb's processing rather than the paper's. Here the sample has just under 150,000 distinct CDR3 sequences; 15% to 20% occur a single time. The ten largest clones add up to 2% to 2.5% of the sample.

This clonotype was counted between two and nine times. Which antigen it targets is not known. No much larger clone is present one base from it, and per-base qualities are unavailable. Paper-wide results and their limitations: Contracting CD4+ clones were located mainly in the CM and EM memory subsets, whereas CD8+ clones were found to be enriched in EMRA. Whether the second-wave clones peaking on day 37 were SARS-CoV-2 specific was not confirmed. Balanced CD4/CD8 phenotypes were observed for clones contracting from day 15 to 85, whereas a bias towards CD4+ was observed for a second wave of clones expanding from day 15 to 37. Some responding clones were found in pre-infection memory, which suggests that pre-existing cross-reactive memory T cells took part in the SARS-CoV-2 response. Only a couple of mild cases were covered in the study, and larger cohorts including severe cases with pre-infection samples were considered necessary.

From the germline V gene (reference sequence), CDR1 is LNHDA and CDR2 is SQIVND. The CDR3 contains 18 residues, cysteine and phenylalanine counted. Kept here is only the CDR3 DNA, which spans 54 bases and is read in frame from base 1. V is pared back by 5 bases and J by 3 bases, with 26 bases lying between the germline termini. The sequence derives from an adult woman who had mild COVID-19 (a few samples of this study predate the infection). The sample titles of this study are shuffled in the database, so cell type and time point are left out; the donor was told from shared clones. The rearrangement combines TRBV19 with TRBJ2-7; TRBD2 is a possible D gene, resting on 7 matching bases. The sequenced sample consisted of PBMCs or a T cell subset sorted from them (not recorded which). The DNA reads as follows: TGTGCCAGTAGTCACCGCCTTGGGTTGGGGGGGCAAATCTACGAGCAGTACTTC. Its protein product is CASSHRLGLGGQIYEQYF. The CDR3 plus the reference TRBV19 and TRBJ2-7 genes for the other parts give the full variable domain: DGGITQSPKYLFRKEGQNVTLSCEQNLNHDAMYWYRQDPGQGLRLIYYSQIVNDFQKGDIAEGYSVSREKKESFPLTVTSAQKNPTAFYLCASSHRLGLGGQIYEQYFGPGTRLTVT.